These 30 T cell receptor beta chains were sequenced from one sample in a study of shared clonotypes between healthy human individuals. The repertoire was sequenced with immunoSEQ multiplex PCR; TCRdb's copy has only in-frame clones and lacks some. The table has over a million clones, approximately 96% seen once. Sequencing was carried out using naive CD4+ T cells sorted from blood. Stated subset: CD45RA+ positively selected. These receptors originate from a man aged 25 to 40 in good health.

This sequence joins TRBV21-1 and TRBJ2-1. TRBV21-1 is tagged as a pseudogene. The CDR3 totals 14 residues. The CDR3: CASSIGLAYNEQFF. CDR3 in DNA: TGTGCCAGCAGCATTGGGCTAGCCTACAATGAGCAGTTCTTC.

The table lists this clone with a count of one. Different DNA sequences within this sample yield the same CDR3. The chain joins TRBV7-9 to TRBJ1-5; 9 bases align to TRBD1. The germline gives CDR1 SEHNR, CDR2 FQNEAQ (reference sequence). The CDR3 has 15 residues. With 6 bases clipped from V and 7 bases from J, the junction kept 10 bases outside the gene matches. The CDR3 DNA reads TGTGCCAGCAGTTTGGGACAGGGATTAAACCAGCCCCAGCATTTT. Protein product: CASSLGQGLNQPQHF.

This clone was recorded once. This sample also contains other DNA sequences that code for the same CDR3. The rearrangement uses TRBV28 and TRBJ2-7, with D unresolved. The CDR3 is made up of 12 amino acids. V was pared by 3 bases and J by 4 bases, with 7 bases between. Germline lookup yields CDR1 MDHEN and CDR2 SYDVKM. In DNA form, the CDR3 reads TGTGCCAGCAGTTTTTATATGTACGAGCAGTACTTC. Amino acid sequence: CASSFYMYEQYF. Together with reference TRBV28 and TRBJ2-7, the CDR3 gives the full variable domain: DVKVTQSSRYLVKRTGEKVFLECVQDMDHENMFWYRQDPGLGLRLIYFSYDVKMKEKGDIPEGYSVSREKKERFSLILESASTNQTSMYLCASSFYMYEQYFGPGTRLTVT.

This clone was found a few times. The genes are TRBV7-8 and TRBJ1-5; 7 bases match TRBD1. The CDR3 is 15 amino acids. The germline V gene encodes CDR1 SGHVS and CDR2 FQNEAQ. V dropped 5 bases and J dropped 5; count of bases not matched to a gene: 9. DNA for the CDR3: TGTGCCAGCAGCCCCATTGACAGGGATCATCAGCCCCAGCATTTT. Translation gives CASSPIDRDHQPQHF.

The rearrangement links TRBV4-1 to TRBJ1-1; D remains unclear. The CDR3 consists of 14 residues. Deletions cut 1 base from V and 0 bases from J, with 6 bases between. CDR1 and CDR2 (germline): MGHRA, YSYEKL. The CDR3 DNA sequence: TGCGCCAGCAGCCAAGCCACTGTGAACACTGAAGCTTTCTTT. Amino acid sequence: CASSQATVNTEAFF.

The chain links TRBV5-1 to TRBJ2-1; 7 bases fit TRBD1. CDR1 and CDR2 (germline): SGHRS, YFSETQ. The CDR3 has 13 amino acids. Trimming cost V 4 bases and J 7 bases; bases outside gene matches: 5. The CDR3 here is CASSPRQGNEQFF. The CDR3 region has the DNA TGCGCCAGCAGCCCAAGACAGGGTAATGAGCAGTTCTTC.

The chain combines TRBV19 with TRBJ2-5, with a weak D call TRBD2 (6 bases). Germline CDR1 and CDR2: LNHDA and SQIVND (reference sequence). Trimming removed 5 bases at V and 5 bases at J, with 12 bases between. The CDR3 covers 13 residues. Here the CDR3 reads CASSGGVQETQYF. In DNA, the CDR3 is TGTGCCAGTAGTGGCGGGGTCCAGGAGACCCAGTACTTC.

The chain joins TRBV13 to TRBJ2-1; D perhaps matches TRBD2 (6 bases). The V end was cut by 0 bases, the J end by 0 bases, with 6 bases between. Germline CDR1 and CDR2: PRHDT and FYEKMQ (reference sequence). The CDR3 is made up of 15 amino acids. The CDR3 is CASSLGAGSYNEQFF. CDR3 coding DNA: TGTGCCAGCAGCTTAGGAGCGGGCTCCTACAATGAGCAGTTCTTC. The full variable domain, rest sourced from reference TRBV13 and TRBJ2-1, is AAGVIQSPRHLIKEKRETATLKCYPIPRHDTVYWYQQGPGQDPQFLISFYEKMQSDKGSIPDRFSAQQFSDYHSELNMSSLELGDSALYFCASSLGAGSYNEQFFGPGTRLTVL.

This clone occurred once. This chain joins TRBV5-4 and TRBJ2-1; D is possibly TRBD1 (6 bases). Germline V gene data show CDR1 as SGHNT and CDR2 as YYREEE (reference sequence). V lost 3 bases, J lost 6 bases, and 16 bases lay in between. The CDR3 totals 15 residues. CDR3 in amino acids: CASSWGQPGGNEQFF. The CDR3 bases are TGTGCCAGCAGCTGGGGGCAGCCTGGTGGCAATGAGCAGTTCTTC.

On this clone itself: Other DNA sequences in the same sample also yield this CDR3. The rearrangement uses TRBV14 and TRBJ2-7; no firm D call. V lost 2 bases, J lost 4 bases, and 3 bases lay in between. Looked up from germline, CDR1 is SGHDN and CDR2 is FVKESK. The CDR3 contains 11 residues. CDR3 sequence: CASSQLYEQYF. CDR3 in DNA: TGTGCCAGCAGCCAATTGTACGAGCAGTACTTC.

The genes are TRBV6-4 and TRBJ2-3; either TRBD1 or TRBD2 may supply D (5 bases each). Looked up from germline, CDR1 is MRHNA and CDR2 is SNTAGT. The CDR3 is 16 amino acids. Trimming cost V 0 bases and J 1 base, with 11 bases left between them. CDR3 protein: CASSDSYGTGTDTQYF. CDR3 DNA sequence: TGTGCCAGCAGTGACTCGTACGGGACGGGCACAGATACGCAGTATTTT.

The chain has TRBV9 and TRBJ2-3; D call uncertain. The CDR3 is 13 amino acids. CDR1 and CDR2 (germline): SGDLS, YYNGEE. V was cut by 1 base and J by 2 bases, with 5 bases left in between. CDR3 sequence reads: CASSVPATDTQYF. CDR3 DNA sequence: TGTGCCAGCAGCGTACCGGCCACAGATACGCAGTATTTT.

The rearrangement joins TRBV6-5 to TRBJ1-1; D call uncertain. Germline assignment: CDR1 MNHEY and CDR2 SVGAGI. This CDR3 spans 14 amino acids. V lost 0 bases, J lost 3 bases, and 8 bases lay in between. CDR3 region: CASSYSSGHTEAFF. In DNA form, the CDR3 reads TGTGCCAGCAGTTACTCGTCCGGGCACACTGAAGCTTTCTTT.

The V call is TRBV9, the J call TRBJ2-5, with D perhaps matching TRBD2 (6 bases). V was shortened by 0 bases and J by 2 bases, with 32 bases between the two germline ends. CDR3 length equals 22 residues. Germline V lookup: CDR1 SGDLS, CDR2 YYNGEE. CDR3 residues: CASSVAPRQGMMGGRGQETQYF. For the CDR3, the DNA is TGTGCCAGCAGCGTAGCTCCTAGGCAAGGGATGATGGGGGGAAGGGGACAAGAGACCCAGTACTTC.

This chain connects TRBV6-6 to TRBJ1-1, with a possible D match to TRBD1 (6 bases). The CDR3 has 13 amino acids. Germline values: CDR1 MNHNY, CDR2 SVGAGI (reference sequence). V lost 6 bases and J lost 6, with 14 bases in between. This chain's CDR3 is CASSPTGASEAFF. The CDR3, as DNA: TGTGCCAGCAGCCCTACGGGGGCATCTGAAGCTTTCTTT.

The chain is built from TRBV2 and TRBJ2-7; D ambiguous. The CDR3 is 14 residues long. Germline loops: CDR1 SNHLY, CDR2 FYNNEI. Trimming took off 4 bases at V and 2 bases at J, with 12 bases between the two ends. CDR3 DNA sequence: TGTGCCAGCAGTGGAGTTGATAGGACCTACGAGCAGTACTTC. Translating it yields CASSGVDRTYEQYF.

This chain joins TRBV11-2 and TRBJ2-7; 8 bases match TRBD2. V lost 5 bases and J lost 0; bases outside the gene matches: 9. The germline CDR1 and CDR2 sequences are SGHAT and FQNNGV. CDR3 size: 16 residues. CDR3 coding DNA: TGTGCCAGCAGCATCCTCCAGAGCGGGGGCTCCTACGAGCAGTACTTC. Residues: CASSILQSGGSYEQYF. Full variable domain (rest looked up from reference TRBV11-2 and TRBJ2-7): EAGVAQSPRYKIIEKRQSVAFWCNPISGHATLYWYQQILGQGPKLLIQFQNNGVVDDSQLPKDRFSAERLKGVDSTLKIQPAKLEDSAVYLCASSILQSGGSYEQYFGPGTRLTVT.

The gene calls are TRBV19 and TRBJ1-1; D gene uncertain. V lost 5 bases and J 1 base, leaving 14 bases between the germline ends. This CDR3 has 15 amino acids. The germline V gene has CDR1 LNHDA and CDR2 SQIVND (reference sequence). The chain's CDR3 is CASSPLFEGNTEAFF. CDR3 DNA: TGTGCCAGTAGTCCCCTCTTCGAGGGGAACACTGAAGCTTTCTTT.

The V call is TRBV11-2, the J call TRBJ2-1, with 11 nucleotides matching TRBD2. The V gene end was trimmed by 5 bases and the J gene end by 6 bases; junction bases not matched to a gene: 6. The CDR3 has 15 amino acids. Per the germline V gene, CDR1 is SGHAT and CDR2 is FQNNGV. In nucleotides, the CDR3 is TGTGCCAGCAGCGGACTAGCGGGTTCCCGCAATGAGCAGTTCTTC. It is translated as CASSGLAGSRNEQFF.

In its sample, this clone was seen once. The same CDR3 also results from other DNA sequences found in this sample. The genes are TRBV5-4 and TRBJ1-5; D uncertain. Germline CDR1 is SGHNT and CDR2 is YYREEE (reference sequence). Trimming pared 0 bases from V and 4 bases from J, leaving 5 bases between. The CDR3 contains 13 residues. The DNA for the CDR3 is TGTGCCAGCAGCTTGGGGAGTAATCAGCCCCAGCATTTT. Its translation is CASSLGSNQPQHF.

The CDR3 reads CASSLGIQREGDTQYF. DNA of the CDR3: TGTGCCAGCAGCTTAGGTATCCAGCGGGAAGGTGATACGCAGTATTTT. The genes are TRBV11-3 and TRBJ2-3; 7 bases agree with TRBD2. This CDR3 has 16 amino acids. Trimming at V came to 1 base and at J to 6 bases, leaving 10 bases not matched to a gene. Germline assignment: CDR1 SGHNT and CDR2 YENEEA.

V and J are TRBV11-2 and TRBJ2-6, with TRBD2 matching 7 bases. Germline trimming cut 1 base from V and 4 bases from J; bases unmatched to any gene: 4. The CDR3 extends over 16 amino acids. The germline CDR1 and CDR2 sequences are SGHAT and FQNNGV. DNA for the CDR3: TGTGCCAGCAGCTTAGGGGGAGGGGCCGGGGCCAACGTCCTGACTTTC. Translated: CASSLGGGAGANVLTF.

This rearrangement joins TRBV6-5 to TRBJ2-5, with 13 bases fitting TRBD2. The CDR3 runs 15 residues. V shed 3 bases and J 4 bases; nucleotides not matched to a gene: 2. Looked up from germline, CDR1 is MNHEY and CDR2 is SVGAGI. CDR3 in DNA: TGTGCCAGCAGTTATCGACTAGCGGGAGGAGAGACCCAGTACTTC. This encodes CASSYRLAGGETQYF.

This CDR3 is CASSVALGDTGYTF. The CDR3 DNA reads TGTGCCAGCAGCGTAGCTCTGGGAGATACTGGCTACACCTTC. The rearrangement joins TRBV9 to TRBJ1-2; no firm D call. Germline loops: CDR1 SGDLS, CDR2 YYNGEE. The V end was cut by 0 bases, the J end by 7 bases, with 13 bases between. CDR3 length: 14 residues.

The genes are TRBV5-1 and TRBJ2-3; 10 nucleotides agree with TRBD1. The CDR3 sequence is 17 residues long. The germline gives CDR1 SGHRS, CDR2 YFSETQ. V lost 0 bases, J lost 1 base, and 5 bases stayed unmatched. The CDR3 nucleotides are TGCGCCAGCAGCTTGGCCGGGACAGGGGAGGGCACAGATACGCAGTATTTT. Protein: CASSLAGTGEGTDTQYF.

The chain joins TRBV5-4 to TRBJ2-1, with 12 bases that match TRBD2. CDR1 and CDR2 (germline): SGHNT, YYREEE (reference sequence). The CDR3 is made up of 19 amino acids. V gave up 3 bases and J gave up 1 base; unmatched junction bases: 11. This CDR3 is CASSSWTSGKLGSYNEQFF. The DNA of the CDR3 is TGTGCCAGCAGCTCTTGGACTAGCGGGAAATTGGGGTCCTACAATGAGCAGTTCTTC.

This clone was seen once. The sample carries other DNA sequences with the same CDR3. The chain has TRBV5-4 and TRBJ2-7; D is ambiguous. Germline V gives CDR1 SGHNT, CDR2 YYREEE (reference sequence). The ends were cut back, 2 bases at V and 7 bases at J, with 7 bases in the middle. The CDR3 contains 11 residues. The CDR3: CASSLDREQYF. In DNA, the CDR3 is TGTGCCAGCAGCTTAGACCGGGAGCAGTACTTC.

V usage is TRBV2 and J usage is TRBJ2-7; 11 bases are a match to TRBD1. Trimming at V came to 6 bases and at J to 4 bases, leaving 5 bases not matched to a gene. The CDR3 is 14 residues long. Per germline, CDR1 SNHLY and CDR2 FYNNEI. This chain's CDR3 is CASRPGTGGYEQYF. The CDR3 DNA sequence: TGTGCCAGCAGGCCCGGGACAGGGGGTTACGAGCAGTACTTC.

This chain joins TRBV11-1 and TRBJ1-2; possibly TRBD1 for D (6 bases). This CDR3 spans 14 amino acids. Trimming stripped 0 bases from V and 2 bases from J, with 7 bases between. Germline lookup yields CDR1 SGHAT and CDR2 FQDESV (reference sequence). CDR3 sequence (DNA): TGTGCCAGCAGCTTAGCGGGGGCCAACTATGGCTACACCTTC. It encodes CASSLAGANYGYTF. Supplemented by reference TRBV11-1 and TRBJ1-2, the full variable domain reads EAEVAQSPRYKITEKSQAVAFWCDPISGHATLYWYRQILGQGPELLVQFQDESVVDDSQLPKDRFSAERLKGVDSTLKIQPAELGDSAMYLCASSLAGANYGYTFGSGTRLTVV.

V and J are TRBV18 and TRBJ1-2; D unresolved. Looked up from germline, CDR1 is KGHSH and CDR2 is LQKENI. Trimming cost V 4 bases and J 1 base, with 13 bases left between them. The length of the CDR3 is 15 residues. CDR3: CASSQTETSNYGYTF. CDR3 in DNA: TGTGCCAGCTCACAAACAGAGACCAGTAACTATGGCTACACCTTC.